This passage covers 18 T cell receptor beta chains from one sample sequenced in a study of vaccination and CD4 T cells after COVID-19. Cultured CD4+ T cell DNA underwent sequencing with the Oncomine TCR Beta short-read assay. TCRdb fed the PCR reads into MiXCR, producing one record per CDR3 protein. Of 9,000 to 15,000 distinct CDR3 sequences listed, roughly two fifths are singletons. Which antigens these TCRs recognize remains unknown. Treatment: roughly 10-day PBMC culture with coronavirus spike peptide pools or control peptides (ViraFEST assay). Sequencing was carried out using cultured CD4+ T cells from blood. These receptors all come from a human donor with COVID-19.

This chain links TRBV6-1 with TRBJ1-1; 8 nucleotides line up with TRBD1. The CDR3 totals 13 residues. The V and J ends lost 6 bases and 4 bases, in that order; junction bases with no gene match: 4. The germline CDR1 and CDR2 sequences are MNHNS and SASEGT. The DNA for the CDR3 is TGTGCCAGCAGAGGACAGGGCGGCACTGAAGCTTTCTTT. This gives the protein CASRGQGGTEAFF.

The rearrangement links TRBV19 to TRBJ1-2, with 10 bases lining up with TRBD1. V lost 1 base to trimming and J lost 2 bases; unmatched junction nucleotides: 1. This CDR3 has 15 residues. Germline CDR1 reads LNHDA; CDR2 reads SQIVND (reference sequence). The CDR3 sequence: CASSIGGQGNYGYTF. CDR3 nucleotides: TGTGCCAGTAGTATAGGGGGACAGGGGAACTATGGCTACACCTTC.

The gene calls are TRBV7-2 and TRBJ1-3; D gene unclear. Germline V gene sequence: CDR1 SGHTA, CDR2 FQGNSA. This CDR3 contains 14 residues. V was pared by 3 bases and J by 4 bases, with 10 bases between. The CDR3 region is CASSFPRVGNTIYF. Written as DNA, the CDR3 is TGTGCCAGCAGCTTTCCGAGGGTCGGAAACACCATATATTTT.

The rearrangement uses TRBV7-9 and TRBJ1-2; D possibly corresponds to TRBD1 (6 bases). From germline, CDR1 is SEHNR and CDR2 FQNEAQ (reference sequence). Trimming pared 5 bases from V and 6 bases from J, leaving 16 bases between. This CDR3 has 14 amino acids. The CDR3 protein is CASSVRQALDGYTF. DNA of the CDR3: TGTGCCAGCAGCGTTCGACAGGCTCTGGATGGCTACACCTTC.

This chain joins TRBV7-6 and TRBJ2-7; 14 bases map to TRBD2. This CDR3 has 18 residues. Per the germline V gene, CDR1 is SGHVS and CDR2 is FNYEAQ. V gave up 5 bases and J gave up 5 bases; unmatched junction bases: 14. The CDR3 loop is CASSLGTSGGFRADEQYF. The DNA for the CDR3 is TGTGCCAGCAGCCTAGGGACTAGCGGGGGTTTCAGGGCAGACGAGCAGTACTTC.

The chain is built from TRBV7-9 and TRBJ2-7, with a weak D call TRBD1 (5 bases). The CDR3 length is 12 residues. The germline V gene encodes CDR1 SEHNR and CDR2 FQNEAQ (reference sequence). Trimming stripped 5 bases from V and 5 bases from J, with 10 bases between. The CDR3 reads CASSRDSHEQYF. The CDR3 DNA follows: TGTGCCAGCAGCCGAGACAGCCACGAGCAGTACTTC.

The chain joins TRBV7-2 to TRBJ1-3; D ambiguous. Germline loops: CDR1 SGHTA, CDR2 FQGNSA. Between the trimmed V and J ends, which lost 0 bases and 0 bases, there was a span of 9 bases. The CDR3 is 16 amino acids. CDR3 nucleotides: TGTGCCAGCAGCTTAGCGGACCCCGACTCTGGAAACACCATATATTTT. Protein: CASSLADPDSGNTIYF. Looking up the rest from reference TRBV7-2 and TRBJ1-3 gives the full variable domain: GAGVSQSPSNKVTEKGKDVELRCDPISGHTALYWYRQSLGQGLEFLIYFQGNSAPDKSGLPSDRFSAERTGGSVSTLTIQRTQQEDSAVYLCASSLADPDSGNTIYFGEGSWLTVV.

This clonotype was seen once. The CDR3 protein is CASRRATGSNYEQYF. The CDR3 DNA reads TGTGCCAGCAGAAGAGCAACAGGGTCCAACTACGAGCAGTACTTC. The V call is TRBV27, the J call TRBJ2-7; D might be TRBD1 (6 bases). Germline V gene sequence: CDR1 MNHEY, CDR2 SMNVEV (reference sequence). Trimming cost V 6 bases and J 3 bases, with 18 bases left between them. The CDR3 loop spans 15 amino acids.

This clonotype was picked up a small number of times. The chain joins TRBV1 to TRBJ2-7. TRBV1 is annotated as a pseudogene. The CDR3 contains 9 residues. CDR3 bases: TGCACCAATTGGACCGAGCAGTACTTC. Encoded protein: CTNWTEQYF.

This chain links TRBV5-6 with TRBJ1-1; D is ambiguous. This CDR3 has 14 residues. The germline CDR1 and CDR2 sequences are SGHDT and YYEEEE. V was clipped by 1 base and J by 2 bases, with 9 bases between them. CDR3 bases: TGTGCCAGCAGCTTGAGTCAGCCCAACACTGAAGCTTTCTTT. Translating it yields CASSLSQPNTEAFF. The variable domain in full, completed from reference TRBV5-6 and TRBJ1-1, reads DAGVTQSPTHLIKTRGQQVTLRCSPKSGHDTVSWYQQALGQGPQFIFQYYEEEERQRGNFPDRFSGHQFPNYSSELNVNALLLGDSALYLCASSLSQPNTEAFFGQGTRLTVV.

V is TRBV14 and J is TRBJ2-2; D might be TRBD1 (5 bases). V was shortened by 1 base and J by 5 bases, with 8 bases between the two germline ends. Per the germline V gene, CDR1 is SGHDN and CDR2 is FVKESK. The CDR3 is 14 residues long. The CDR3 sequence is CASSQAGSTGELFF. In DNA form, the CDR3 reads TGTGCCAGCAGCCAAGCAGGGTCAACCGGGGAGCTGTTTTTT.

This clonotype counts as medium-sized (0.01 to 0.1%). The chain carries TRBV7-2 and TRBJ2-2, with 9 bases identical to TRBD1. Germline CDR1 SGHTA, CDR2 FQGNSA. The CDR3 runs to 15 residues. J was trimmed by 6 bases and V by 4 bases; bases with no gene match: 6. CDR3 loop: CASSSGQGISGELFF. The CDR3, as DNA: TGTGCCAGCAGCTCAGGACAGGGGATATCCGGGGAGCTGTTTTTT.

The chain's CDR3 is CASSKTHRTAANTEAFF. CDR3 nucleotide sequence: TGCGCCAGCAGCAAGACCCATAGGACAGCCGCGAACACTGAAGCTTTCTTT. The V gene is TRBV5-1, the J gene TRBJ1-1; D is perhaps TRBD1 (6 bases). This CDR3 comprises 17 residues. The ends were cut back, 4 bases at V and 1 base at J, with 20 bases in the middle. Germline V lookup: CDR1 SGHRS, CDR2 YFSETQ.

The chain's CDR3 is CASSDLGKTNEKLFF. For the CDR3, the DNA is TGTGCCAGCAGTGATCTGGGTAAAACTAATGAAAAACTGTTTTTT. This chain connects TRBV6-1 to TRBJ1-4; no definite D call. This CDR3 region has 15 residues. Germline V lookup: CDR1 MNHNS, CDR2 SASEGT. The V end was cut by 3 bases, the J end by 1 base, with 9 bases between.

This clonotype showed up just a few times. V usage is TRBV6-5 and J usage is TRBJ2-7; possibly TRBD1 for D (5 bases). V lost 0 bases, J lost 2 bases, and 8 bases lay in between. From germline, CDR1 is MNHEY and CDR2 SVGAGI. CDR3 length: 14 residues. CDR3 bases: TGTGCCAGCAGTTACTCGGACAAGACCTACGAGCAGTACTTC. It specifies CASSYSDKTYEQYF.

There are a few counts of this clonotype. This chain joins TRBV27 and TRBJ1-2; D not certain. V lost 5 bases and J 4 bases, leaving 11 bases between the germline ends. This CDR3 is built from 13 residues. Germline CDR1 is MNHEY and CDR2 is SMNVEV (reference sequence). The CDR3 protein is CASSPTLGYGYTF. The CDR3, as DNA: TGTGCCAGCAGTCCTACTCTGGGCTATGGCTACACCTTC.

This clonotype has more than one count but fewer than ten. The chain recombines TRBV20-1 with TRBJ1-4; D is undetermined. The CDR3 contains 10 residues. Germline V gene sequence: CDR1 DFQATT, CDR2 SNEGSKA (reference sequence). V lost 4 bases to trimming and J lost 8 bases, with 5 bases between them. For the CDR3, the DNA is TGCAGTGCTATAGGGGAAAAACTGTTTTTT. Protein sequence: CSAIGEKLFF.

V usage is TRBV30 and J usage is TRBJ2-5, with 9 bases lining up with TRBD1. Losses at the gene ends were 3 bases for V and 9 bases for J; bases not matched to a gene: 8. This CDR3 region has 13 residues. Germline loops: CDR1 GTSNPN, CDR2 SVGIG (reference sequence). The CDR3 sequence is CAWRETGGSSQYF. The CDR3 DNA is TGTGCCTGGAGGGAGACAGGGGGGTCGTCCCAGTACTTC.